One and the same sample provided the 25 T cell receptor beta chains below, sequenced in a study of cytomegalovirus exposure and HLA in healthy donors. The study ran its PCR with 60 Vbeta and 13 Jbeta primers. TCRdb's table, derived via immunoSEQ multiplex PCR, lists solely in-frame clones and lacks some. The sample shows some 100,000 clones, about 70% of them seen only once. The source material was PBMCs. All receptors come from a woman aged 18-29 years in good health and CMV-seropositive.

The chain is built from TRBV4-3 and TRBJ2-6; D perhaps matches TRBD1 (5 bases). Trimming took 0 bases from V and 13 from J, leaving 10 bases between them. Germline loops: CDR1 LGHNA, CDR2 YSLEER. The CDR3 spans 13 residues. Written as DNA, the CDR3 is TGCGCCAGCAGCCAAGATCCCAGGGCAGTCCTGACTTTC. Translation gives CASSQDPRAVLTF.

The CDR3 loop is CASSPGTGLFTGELFF. The CDR3 DNA follows: TGTGCCAGCAGCCCCGGGACAGGGCTTTTTACCGGGGAGCTGTTTTTT. The chain uses TRBV9 and TRBJ2-2, with 9 bases that match TRBD1. Per germline, CDR1 SGDLS and CDR2 YYNGEE. J lost 5 bases, V lost 4 bases, and 9 bases had no gene match. The CDR3 runs to 16 residues.

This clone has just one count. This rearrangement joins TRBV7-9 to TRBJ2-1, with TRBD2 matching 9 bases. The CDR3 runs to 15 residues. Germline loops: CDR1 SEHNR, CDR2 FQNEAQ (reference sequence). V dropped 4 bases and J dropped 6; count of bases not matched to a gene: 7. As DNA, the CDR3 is TGTGCCAGCAGCTCAGTAGCGGGAGCGACCAATGAGCAGTTCTTC. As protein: CASSSVAGATNEQFF. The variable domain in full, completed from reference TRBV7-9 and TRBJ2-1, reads DTGVSQNPRHKITKRGQNVTFRCDPISEHNRLYWYRQTLGQGPEFLTYFQNEAQLEKSRLLSDRFSAERPKGSFSTLEIQRTEQGDSAMYLCASSSVAGATNEQFFGPGTRLTVL.

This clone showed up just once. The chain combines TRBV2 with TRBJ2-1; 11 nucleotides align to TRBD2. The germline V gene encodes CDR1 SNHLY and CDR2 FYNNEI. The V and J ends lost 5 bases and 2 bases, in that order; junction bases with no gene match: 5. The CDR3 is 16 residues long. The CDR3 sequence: CASSLQLAGAYNEQFF. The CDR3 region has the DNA TGTGCCAGCAGTTTGCAACTAGCGGGAGCCTACAATGAGCAGTTCTTC. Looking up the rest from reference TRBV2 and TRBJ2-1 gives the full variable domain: EPEVTQTPSHQVTQMGQEVILRCVPISNHLYFYWYRQILGQKVEFLVSFYNNEISEKSEIFDDQFSVERPDGSNFTLKIRSTKLEDSAMYFCASSLQLAGAYNEQFFGPGTRLTVL.

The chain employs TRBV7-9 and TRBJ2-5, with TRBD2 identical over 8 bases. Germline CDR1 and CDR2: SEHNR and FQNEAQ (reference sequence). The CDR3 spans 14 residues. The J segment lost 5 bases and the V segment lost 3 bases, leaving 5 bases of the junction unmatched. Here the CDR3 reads CASSLPTSGETQYF. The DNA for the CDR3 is TGTGCCAGCAGCTTGCCAACTAGCGGCGAGACCCAGTACTTC.

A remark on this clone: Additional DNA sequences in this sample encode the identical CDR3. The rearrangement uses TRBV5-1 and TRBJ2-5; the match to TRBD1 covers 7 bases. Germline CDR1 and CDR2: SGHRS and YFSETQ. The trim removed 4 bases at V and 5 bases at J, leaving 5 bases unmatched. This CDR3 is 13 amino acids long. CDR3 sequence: CASSPGQRETQYF. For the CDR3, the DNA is TGCGCCAGCAGCCCGGGACAGAGGGAGACCCAGTACTTC.

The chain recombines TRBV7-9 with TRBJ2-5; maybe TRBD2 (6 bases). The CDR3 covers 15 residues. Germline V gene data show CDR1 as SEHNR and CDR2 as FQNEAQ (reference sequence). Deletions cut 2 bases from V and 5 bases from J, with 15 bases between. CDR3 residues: CASSLMLARGETQYF. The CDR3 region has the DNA TGTGCCAGCAGCTTAATGCTAGCCCGGGGGGAGACCCAGTACTTC. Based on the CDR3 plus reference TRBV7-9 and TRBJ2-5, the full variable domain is DTGVSQNPRHKITKRGQNVTFRCDPISEHNRLYWYRQTLGQGPEFLTYFQNEAQLEKSRLLSDRFSAERPKGSFSTLEIQRTEQGDSAMYLCASSLMLARGETQYFGPGTRLLVL.

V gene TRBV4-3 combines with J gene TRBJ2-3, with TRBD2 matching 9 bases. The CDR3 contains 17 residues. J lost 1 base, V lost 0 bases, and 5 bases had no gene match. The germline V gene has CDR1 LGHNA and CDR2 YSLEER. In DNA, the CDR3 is TGCGCCAGCAGCCAAGATGTATGGACTAGCGGCACAGATACGCAGTATTTT. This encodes CASSQDVWTSGTDTQYF.

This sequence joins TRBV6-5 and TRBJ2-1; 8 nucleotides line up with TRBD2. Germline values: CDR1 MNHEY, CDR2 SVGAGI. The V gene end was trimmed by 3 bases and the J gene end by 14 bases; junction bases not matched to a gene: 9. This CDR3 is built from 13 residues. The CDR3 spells CASSYSGLAVEFF. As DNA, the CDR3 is TGTGCCAGCAGTTATTCCGGACTAGCCGTGGAGTTCTTC.

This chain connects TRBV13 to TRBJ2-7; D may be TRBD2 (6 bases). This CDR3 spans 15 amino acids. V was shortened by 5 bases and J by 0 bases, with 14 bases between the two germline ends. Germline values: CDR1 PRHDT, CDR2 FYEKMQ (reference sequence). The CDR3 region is CASSTSAGLSYEQYF. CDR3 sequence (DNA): TGTGCCAGCAGCACCTCAGCGGGCCTCTCCTACGAGCAGTACTTC.

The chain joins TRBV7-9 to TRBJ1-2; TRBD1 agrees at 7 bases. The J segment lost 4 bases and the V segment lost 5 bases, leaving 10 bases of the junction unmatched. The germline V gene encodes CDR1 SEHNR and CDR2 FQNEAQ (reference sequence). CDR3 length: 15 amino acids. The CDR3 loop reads CASSPTGDLGYGYTF. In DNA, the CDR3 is TGTGCCAGCAGCCCCACAGGGGATCTAGGCTATGGCTACACCTTC.

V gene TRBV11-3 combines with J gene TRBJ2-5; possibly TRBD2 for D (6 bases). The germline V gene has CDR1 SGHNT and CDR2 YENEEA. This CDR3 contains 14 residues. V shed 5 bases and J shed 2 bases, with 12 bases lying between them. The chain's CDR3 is CASSRSGGQETQYF. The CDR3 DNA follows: TGTGCCAGCAGCCGGTCTGGGGGGCAAGAGACCCAGTACTTC.

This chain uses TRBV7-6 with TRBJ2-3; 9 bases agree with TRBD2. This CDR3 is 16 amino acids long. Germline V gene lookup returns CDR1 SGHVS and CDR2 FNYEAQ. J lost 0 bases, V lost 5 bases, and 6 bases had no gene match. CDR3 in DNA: TGTGCCAGCAGCCCGCTCACTAGCGGGAGCACAGATACGCAGTATTTT. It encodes CASSPLTSGSTDTQYF.

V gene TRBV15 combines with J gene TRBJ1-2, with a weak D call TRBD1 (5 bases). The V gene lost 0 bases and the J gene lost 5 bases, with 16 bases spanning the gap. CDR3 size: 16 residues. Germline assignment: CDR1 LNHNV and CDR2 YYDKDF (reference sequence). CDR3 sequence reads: CATSRDGQHVGYGYTF. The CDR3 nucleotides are TGTGCCACCAGCAGAGATGGACAACATGTTGGGTATGGCTACACCTTC.

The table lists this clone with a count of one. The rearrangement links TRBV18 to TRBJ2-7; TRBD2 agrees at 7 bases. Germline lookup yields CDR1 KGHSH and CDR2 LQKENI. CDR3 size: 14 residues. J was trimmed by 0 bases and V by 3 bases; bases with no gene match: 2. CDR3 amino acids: CASSPPSGSYEQYF. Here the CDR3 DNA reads TGTGCCAGCTCACCGCCTAGCGGCTCCTACGAGCAGTACTTC. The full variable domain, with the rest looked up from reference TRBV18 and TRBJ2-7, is NAGVMQNPRHLVRRRGQEARLRCSPMKGHSHVYWYRQLPEEGLKFMVYLQKENIIDESGMPKERFSAEFPKEGPSILRIQQVVRGDSAAYFCASSPPSGSYEQYFGPGTRLTVT.

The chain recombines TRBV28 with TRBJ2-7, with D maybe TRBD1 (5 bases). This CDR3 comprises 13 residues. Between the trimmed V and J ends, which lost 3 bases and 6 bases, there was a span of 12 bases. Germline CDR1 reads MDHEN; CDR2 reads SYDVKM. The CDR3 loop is CASSFQGMAEQYF. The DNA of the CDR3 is TGTGCCAGCAGTTTTCAGGGAATGGCCGAGCAGTACTTC.

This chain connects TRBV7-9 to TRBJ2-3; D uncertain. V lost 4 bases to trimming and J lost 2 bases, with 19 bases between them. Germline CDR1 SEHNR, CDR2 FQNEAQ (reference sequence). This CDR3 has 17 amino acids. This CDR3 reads CASSSTTQTPPTDTQYF. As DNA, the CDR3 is TGTGCCAGCAGCTCTACAACACAGACACCCCCCACAGATACGCAGTATTTT.

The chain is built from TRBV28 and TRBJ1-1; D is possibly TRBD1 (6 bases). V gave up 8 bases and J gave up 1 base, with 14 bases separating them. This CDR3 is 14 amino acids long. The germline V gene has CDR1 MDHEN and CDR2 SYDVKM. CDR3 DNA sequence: TGTGCCAGCTATCACAGGGATCAGAACACTGAAGCTTTCTTT. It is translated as CASYHRDQNTEAFF.

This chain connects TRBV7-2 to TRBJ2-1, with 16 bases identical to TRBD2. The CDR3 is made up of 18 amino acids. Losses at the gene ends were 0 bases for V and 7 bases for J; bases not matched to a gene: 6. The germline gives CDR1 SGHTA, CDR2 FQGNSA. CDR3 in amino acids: CASSLAPGLAGGPNEQFF. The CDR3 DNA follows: TGTGCCAGCAGCTTAGCCCCGGGACTAGCGGGAGGGCCGAATGAGCAGTTCTTC. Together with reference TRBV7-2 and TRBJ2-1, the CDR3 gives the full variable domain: GAGVSQSPSNKVTEKGKDVELRCDPISGHTALYWYRQSLGQGLEFLIYFQGNSAPDKSGLPSDRFSAERTGGSVSTLTIQRTQQEDSAVYLCASSLAPGLAGGPNEQFFGPGTRLTVL.

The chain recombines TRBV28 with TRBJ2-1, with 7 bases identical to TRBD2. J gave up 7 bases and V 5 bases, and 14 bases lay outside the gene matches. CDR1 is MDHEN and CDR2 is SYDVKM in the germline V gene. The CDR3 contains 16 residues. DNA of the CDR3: TGTGCCAGCAGTCCCGGGAGGTGGTCCTCCGGGAATGAGCAGTTCTTC. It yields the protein CASSPGRWSSGNEQFF.

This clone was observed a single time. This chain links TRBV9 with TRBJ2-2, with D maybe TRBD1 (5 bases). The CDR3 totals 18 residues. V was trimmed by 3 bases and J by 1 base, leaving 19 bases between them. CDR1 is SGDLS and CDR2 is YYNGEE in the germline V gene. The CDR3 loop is CASSGQGHFSRNTGELFF. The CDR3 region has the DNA TGTGCCAGCAGCGGTCAAGGACACTTCTCTCGGAACACCGGGGAGCTGTTTTTT.

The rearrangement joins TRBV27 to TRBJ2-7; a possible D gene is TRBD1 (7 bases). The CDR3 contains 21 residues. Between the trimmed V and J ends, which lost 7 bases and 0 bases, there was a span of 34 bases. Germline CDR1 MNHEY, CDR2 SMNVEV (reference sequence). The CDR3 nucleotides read TGTGCCAGCACCCGAGGTCCGGGGCAGGGGGTAGGAGGGAGAAGCTCCTACGAGCAGTACTTC. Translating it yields CASTRGPGQGVGGRSSYEQYF.

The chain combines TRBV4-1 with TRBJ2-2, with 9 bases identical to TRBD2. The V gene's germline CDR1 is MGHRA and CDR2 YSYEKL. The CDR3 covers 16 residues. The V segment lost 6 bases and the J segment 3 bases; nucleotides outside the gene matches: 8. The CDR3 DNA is TGCGCCAGCAGGAAGGGGGCGGGAGGGGACACCGGGGAGCTGTTTTTT. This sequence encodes CASRKGAGGDTGELFF.

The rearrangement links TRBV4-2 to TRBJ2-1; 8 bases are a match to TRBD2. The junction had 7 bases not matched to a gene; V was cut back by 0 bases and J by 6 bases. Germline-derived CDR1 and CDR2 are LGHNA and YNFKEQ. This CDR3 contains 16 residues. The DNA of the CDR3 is TGTGCCAGCAGCCAAGAGGAAACGGGAGGGGGCAATGAGCAGTTCTTC. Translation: CASSQEETGGGNEQFF.

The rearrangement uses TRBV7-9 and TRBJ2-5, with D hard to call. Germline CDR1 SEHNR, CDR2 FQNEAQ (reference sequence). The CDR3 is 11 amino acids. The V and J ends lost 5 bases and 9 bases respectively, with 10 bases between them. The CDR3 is CASSPDRAQYF. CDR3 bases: TGTGCCAGCAGCCCAGACCGGGCCCAGTACTTC.